This T cell receptor (beta chain) is drawn from a study of human T cells and chemical hapten exposure. Study-level background: Subjects had 2% DPC placed on about 2 cm by about 2 cm of upper inner arm skin for sensitization. Patch tests applied 0.01% DPC to the upper back, read at 6 days. Overall study results and limits: TCRs exceeding a frequency of 1 in 1000 stayed unchanged under DPC sensitization.

Time point meaning: pre-sensitization, week 0. Treatment reported: therapeutic diphenylcyclopropenone sensitization with weekly scalp DPC. Each patch test followed a blood draw. The CDR3 length is 17 residues. The junction had 10 bases not matched to a gene; V was cut back by 1 base and J by 5 bases. With regard to this clonotype: Its antigen is not identified.

TCRdb reprocessed the RACE reads via MiXCR and lists one record per CDR3 protein. The sample includes roughly 380,000 distinct CDR3 sequences, approximately 5.1% of them seen just once. Sequenced here: whole blood, sampled in connection with sensitization to the hapten diphenylcyclopropenone (DPC). The source is a woman in her forties or fifties with alopecia areata. Some clones in this sample may be carry-over from other donors' samples. The chain carries TRBV12-3 or TRBV12-4 and TRBJ2-5, with 10 bases lining up with TRBD2. The CDR3 here is CASSLVHGAGGPETQYF. For the CDR3, the DNA is TGTGCCAGCAGTTTAGTTCATGGAGCGGGGGGGCCTGAGACCCAGTACTTC.